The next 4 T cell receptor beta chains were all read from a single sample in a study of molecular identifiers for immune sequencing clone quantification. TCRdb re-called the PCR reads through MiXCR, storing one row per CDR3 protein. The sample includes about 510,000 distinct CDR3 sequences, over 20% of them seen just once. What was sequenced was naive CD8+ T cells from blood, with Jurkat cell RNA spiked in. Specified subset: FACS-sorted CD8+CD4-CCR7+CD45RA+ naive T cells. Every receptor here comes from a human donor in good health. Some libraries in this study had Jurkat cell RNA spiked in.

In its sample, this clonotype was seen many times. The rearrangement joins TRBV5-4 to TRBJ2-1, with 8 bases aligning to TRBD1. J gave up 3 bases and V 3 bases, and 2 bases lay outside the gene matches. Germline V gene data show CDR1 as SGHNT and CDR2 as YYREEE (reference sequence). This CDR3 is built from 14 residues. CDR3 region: CASSSGQGYNEQFF. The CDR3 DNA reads TGTGCCAGCAGCTCCGGACAGGGCTACAATGAGCAGTTCTTC.

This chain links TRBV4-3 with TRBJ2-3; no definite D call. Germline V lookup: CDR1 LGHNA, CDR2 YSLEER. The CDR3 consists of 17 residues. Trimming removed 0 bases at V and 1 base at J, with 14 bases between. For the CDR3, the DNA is TGCGCCAGCAGCCAAGATGCCCCTACTGGCGGCACAGATACGCAGTATTTT. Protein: CASSQDAPTGGTDTQYF.

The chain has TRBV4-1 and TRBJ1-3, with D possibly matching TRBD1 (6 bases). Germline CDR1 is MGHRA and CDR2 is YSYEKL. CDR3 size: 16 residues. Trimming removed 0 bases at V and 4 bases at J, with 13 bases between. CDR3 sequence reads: CASSQDRAGAGNTIYF. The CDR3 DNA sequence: TGCGCCAGCAGCCAAGATCGGGCAGGGGCAGGAAACACCATATATTTT.

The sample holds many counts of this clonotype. The CDR3, as DNA: TGTGCCAGCAGTACGGACAGCTATAGCCAAGAGACCCAGTACTTC. Translated, it gives CASSTDSYSQETQYF. The rearrangement links TRBV27 to TRBJ2-5, with D perhaps matching TRBD1 (6 bases). V was clipped by 5 bases and J by 1 base, with 14 bases between them. CDR3 length: 15 amino acids. Germline V gives CDR1 MNHEY, CDR2 SMNVEV (reference sequence).